The 21 T cell receptor beta chains presented below share a single source sample, sequenced in a study of blood T cells in healthy people across ages. Using a J-beta primer mix together with a sample-barcoded 5' primer, a second PCR was run for roughly 6 to 12 cycles. TCRdb itself ran the 5' RACE reads through MiXCR, one entry per CDR3 protein. The data show about 1.4 million distinct CDR3 sequences, with approximately 63% seen just once and 6.5% to 8% held by the top ten. The sample consisted of blood. The receptors originated from a man between 18 and 35 years old in good health.

In this sample, this clonotype turned up a few times. The chain joins TRBV4-2 to TRBJ1-2; D not certain. Trimming shortened V by 2 bases and J by 4 bases, and 11 bases separated the two germline ends. CDR3 length equals 14 residues. CDR1 and CDR2 from the germline V gene are LGHNA and YNFKEQ. The CDR3 nucleotides read TGTGCCAGCAGCCAACTTACAGCACCCTATGGCTACACCTTC. Translation: CASSQLTAPYGYTF.

The chain recombines TRBV20-1 with TRBJ2-1, with 7 positions matching TRBD2. Germline V gene data show CDR1 as DFQATT and CDR2 as SNEGSKA (reference sequence). The CDR3 is 15 amino acids. Trimming at V came to 5 bases and at J to 8 bases, leaving 15 bases not matched to a gene. This chain's CDR3 is CSAGPGEGPLYEQFF. In DNA form, the CDR3 reads TGCAGTGCTGGCCCTGGGGAGGGTCCCCTTTATGAGCAGTTCTTC.

To note about this clonotype: One end of the junction is discordant with germline, which a read error may explain. This chain connects TRBV7-9 to TRBJ2-3; no reliable D call. CDR1 and CDR2 from the germline V gene are SEHNR and FQNEAQ (reference sequence). This CDR3 has 16 amino acids. CDR3 loop: CASSLQEVGYTDTQYF. The CDR3 region has the DNA TGTGCGAGCAGCTTACAAGAAGTTGGGTACACAGATACGCAGTATTTT.

The chain employs TRBV27 and TRBJ1-1; D is possibly TRBD1 (6 bases). Germline CDR1 reads MNHEY; CDR2 reads SMNVEV (reference sequence). This CDR3 region has 16 residues. V gave up 5 bases and J gave up 5 bases, with 21 bases separating them. CDR3 region: CASSPPRYRARTEAFF. For the CDR3, the DNA is TGTGCCAGCAGTCCCCCTCGATACAGGGCAAGAACTGAAGCTTTCTTT.

The rearrangement uses TRBV6-5 and TRBJ2-1, with D perhaps TRBD1 (6 bases). V was pared by 0 bases and J by 2 bases, with 14 bases between. CDR3 size: 17 residues. Germline lookup yields CDR1 MNHEY and CDR2 SVGAGI. The CDR3 reads CASSYSRAGAAYNEQFF. The CDR3 DNA sequence: TGTGCCAGCAGTTACTCGCGTGCAGGGGCAGCCTACAATGAGCAGTTCTTC.

V usage is TRBV6-1 and J usage is TRBJ2-5; 9 bases are shared with TRBD2. Germline V CDR1 and CDR2: MNHNS, SASEGT. The CDR3 runs to 15 residues. The V segment lost 1 base and the J segment 12 bases; nucleotides outside the gene matches: 12. CDR3 amino acids: CASSEGGLARSEKYF. The CDR3 DNA follows: TGTGCCAGCAGTGAAGGTGGACTAGCGAGATCCGAGAAGTACTTC.

J is TRBJ2-3 and V is TRBV3-1, with 9 positions matching TRBD1. Germline loops: CDR1 LGHDT, CDR2 YNNKEL (reference sequence). V lost 7 bases to trimming and J lost 4 bases; unmatched junction nucleotides: 9. This CDR3 has 15 residues. As DNA, the CDR3 is TGTGCCAGCACCTTAAGGGGACAGGGCTCAGATACGCAGTATTTT. This codes for CASTLRGQGSDTQYF.

The gene calls are TRBV5-6 and TRBJ2-4; TRBD1 agrees at 9 bases. CDR3 length equals 16 residues. Trimming at V came to 4 bases and at J to 2 bases, leaving 7 bases not matched to a gene. Per the germline V gene, CDR1 is SGHDT and CDR2 is YYEEEE. CDR3 DNA: TGTGCCAGCAGCCCGGGACAGGGCCAAACCAAAAACATTCAGTACTTC. Amino acids: CASSPGQGQTKNIQYF.

The chain has TRBV27 and TRBJ2-7; D is possibly TRBD2 (7 bases). This CDR3 is built from 15 residues. V was pared by 7 bases and J by 2 bases, with 18 bases between. CDR1 MNHEY and CDR2 SMNVEV come from the germline V gene (reference sequence). CDR3 DNA: TGTGCCAGCACCATTACGGGGGGCAAACCCTACGAGCAGTACTTC. It yields the protein CASTITGGKPYEQYF.

The gene calls are TRBV29-1 and TRBJ2-2; D perhaps matches TRBD2 (6 bases). V was pared by 7 bases and J by 4 bases, with 13 bases between. The CDR3 totals 13 residues. Germline V gene sequence: CDR1 SQVTM, CDR2 ANQGSEA. The CDR3 DNA is TGCAGCGGACGGGCGGGGAGCACCGGGGAGCTGTTTTTT. This codes for CSGRAGSTGELFF.

This chain joins TRBV15 and TRBJ1-1; possibly TRBD1 for D (6 bases). The CDR3 extends over 14 amino acids. V lost 3 bases, J lost 5 bases, and 13 bases lay in between. The V gene's germline CDR1 is LNHNV and CDR2 YYDKDF (reference sequence). CDR3 nucleotides: TGTGCCACCAGCAGCACGCGGGGGGCAACTGAAGCTTTCTTT. Translating gives CATSSTRGATEAFF. Full variable domain (rest looked up from reference TRBV15 and TRBJ1-1): DAMVIQNPRYQVTQFGKPVTLSCSQTLNHNVMYWYQQKSSQAPKLLFHYYDKDFNNEADTPDNFQSRRPNTSFCFLDIRSPGLGDTAMYLCATSSTRGATEAFFGQGTRLTVV.

The chain employs TRBV12-3 or TRBV12-4 and TRBJ2-3, with D hard to call. V was trimmed by 3 bases and J by 4 bases, leaving 14 bases between them. This CDR3 is 15 amino acids long. CDR3 loop: CASSFLLGSADTQYF. The CDR3 nucleotides read TGTGCCAGCAGTTTCCTTTTAGGTAGTGCAGATACGCAGTATTTT.

The chain is built from TRBV27 and TRBJ2-7, with D tentatively TRBD1 (5 bases). Germline CDR1 and CDR2: MNHEY and SMNVEV (reference sequence). V lost 7 bases, J lost 5 bases, and 27 bases lay in between. The CDR3 extends over 17 amino acids. The CDR3 DNA reads TGTGCCAGCACTTCTATCCCCCTGGGGCGGCATTACCACGAGCAGTACTTC. Its protein is CASTSIPLGRHYHEQYF.

The chain couples TRBV20-1 to TRBJ2-5; the match to TRBD2 covers 10 bases. The J call is uncertain, as TRBJ2-7 better fits the DNA end. The CDR3 runs to 15 residues. CDR1 DFQATT and CDR2 SNEGSKA come from the germline V gene (reference sequence). The CDR3: CSAERVAGGTYEQYF. Here the CDR3 DNA reads TGCAGTGCCGAGAGGGTAGCGGGGGGCACCTACGAGCAGTACTTC.

This clonotype has just a few counts. The chain links TRBV20-1 to TRBJ1-1; D unresolved. Germline CDR1 and CDR2: DFQATT and SNEGSKA (reference sequence). The V end was cut by 0 bases, the J end by 4 bases, with 6 bases between. The CDR3 contains 12 residues. The CDR3 DNA reads TGCAGTGCTAGAGATCCAGGCACTGAAGCTTTCTTT. This encodes CSARDPGTEAFF.

This clonotype was seen a handful of times. This chain links TRBV6-5 with TRBJ2-5; the D call may be TRBD1 or TRBD2 (5 bases each). Trimming left V 2 bases short and J 4 bases short, with 5 bases between. Germline loops: CDR1 MNHEY, CDR2 SVGAGI. There are 12 residues in the CDR3. The CDR3 sequence: CASSYGTETQYF. In DNA, the CDR3 is TGTGCCAGCAGTTACGGGACAGAGACCCAGTACTTC.

The chain carries TRBV6-1 and TRBJ1-2, with D unclear. The V and J ends lost 3 bases and 3 bases respectively, with 14 bases between them. CDR3 length equals 15 residues. In germline, CDR1 is MNHNS, CDR2 SASEGT. CDR3 nucleotides: TGTGCCAGCAGTGACTATATCGGACCGTACTATGGCTACACCTTC. Its translation is CASSDYIGPYYGYTF.

The J gene is TRBJ1-4, the V gene TRBV10-2; the D is unclear. The CDR3 extends over 15 amino acids. Per germline, CDR1 WSHSY and CDR2 SAAADI. V gave up 8 bases and J gave up 5 bases, with 18 bases separating them. CDR3 DNA sequence: TGCGCCAGCTTGGACTCTTGGGCCGACAATGAAAAACTGTTTTTT. Encoded protein: CASLDSWADNEKLFF.

This clonotype was detected only a few times. The chain combines TRBV29-1 with TRBJ2-3; a weak D match, TRBD1 (7 bases). The CDR3 covers 13 residues. The V gene lost 6 bases and the J gene lost 4 bases, with 14 bases spanning the gap. Germline V lookup: CDR1 SQVTM, CDR2 ANQGSEA. The CDR3 DNA is TGCAGCGTCCTAGCGACAGGGTCAGATACGCAGTATTTT. Translating gives CSVLATGSDTQYF.

This clonotype appeared a few times. V gene TRBV29-1 combines with J gene TRBJ1-1; D gene ambiguous. The germline CDR1 and CDR2 sequences are SQVTM and ANQGSEA. The V gene lost 3 bases and the J gene lost 6 bases, with 11 bases spanning the gap. This CDR3 region has 12 residues. The CDR3 coding sequence is TGCAGCGTTGATTTTGGATATCCTGAAGCTTTCTTT. The encoded protein is CSVDFGYPEAFF.

The V and J genes are TRBV7-6 and TRBJ2-3; 9 bases map to TRBD2. Looked up from germline, CDR1 is SGHVS and CDR2 is FNYEAQ. CDR3 length: 16 residues. V trimming: 2 bases; J trimming: 6 bases; junction bases outside the gene matches: 9. This chain's CDR3 is CASSLSAGGSFDTQYF. The CDR3 nucleotides are TGTGCCAGCAGCTTAAGCGCGGGGGGGAGTTTTGATACGCAGTATTTT.